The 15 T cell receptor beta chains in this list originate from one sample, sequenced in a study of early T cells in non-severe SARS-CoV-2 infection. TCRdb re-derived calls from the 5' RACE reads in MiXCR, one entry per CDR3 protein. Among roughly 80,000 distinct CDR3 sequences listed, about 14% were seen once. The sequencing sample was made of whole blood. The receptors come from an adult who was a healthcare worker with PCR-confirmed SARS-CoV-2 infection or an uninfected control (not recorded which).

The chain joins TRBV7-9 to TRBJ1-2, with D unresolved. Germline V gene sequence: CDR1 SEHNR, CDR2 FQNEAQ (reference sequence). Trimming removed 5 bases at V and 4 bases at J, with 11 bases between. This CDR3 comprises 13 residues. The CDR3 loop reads CASSPSSIYGYTF. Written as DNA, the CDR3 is TGTGCCAGCAGCCCCAGCTCCATCTATGGCTACACCTTC.

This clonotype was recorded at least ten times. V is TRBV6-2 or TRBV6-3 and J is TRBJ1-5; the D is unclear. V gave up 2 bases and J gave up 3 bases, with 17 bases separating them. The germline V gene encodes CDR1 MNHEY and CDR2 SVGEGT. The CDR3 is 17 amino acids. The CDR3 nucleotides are TGTGCCAGCAGTTACCCCCGACTTGGGGAGCCCAATCAGCCCCAGCATTTT. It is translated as CASSYPRLGEPNQPQHF.

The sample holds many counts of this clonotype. The CDR3 DNA reads TGCAGTGCTAGTACCTTGAGCGGGATGGTCTACGAGCAGTACTTC. This codes for CSASTLSGMVYEQYF. This sequence joins TRBV20-1 and TRBJ2-7; 7 bases line up with TRBD2. Germline V gives CDR1 DFQATT, CDR2 SNEGSKA (reference sequence). V lost 3 bases to trimming and J lost 3 bases; unmatched junction nucleotides: 11. This CDR3 is built from 15 residues.

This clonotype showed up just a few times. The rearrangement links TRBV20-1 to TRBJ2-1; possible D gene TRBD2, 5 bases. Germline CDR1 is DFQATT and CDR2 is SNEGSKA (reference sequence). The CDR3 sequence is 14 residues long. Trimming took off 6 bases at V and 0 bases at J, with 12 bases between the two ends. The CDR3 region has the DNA TGCAGTGCCGGAGAGCGGAGCTCCTACAATGAGCAGTTCTTC. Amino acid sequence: CSAGERSSYNEQFF.

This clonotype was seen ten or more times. CDR3 region: CASRLRDRGPYEQYF. CDR3 nucleotides: TGTGCCAGCAGGCTCCGGGACAGGGGGCCCTACGAGCAGTACTTC. The rearrangement links TRBV12-3 or TRBV12-4 to TRBJ2-7; 12 bases are shared with TRBD1. This CDR3 has 15 amino acids. J lost 2 bases, V lost 6 bases, and 5 bases had no gene match.

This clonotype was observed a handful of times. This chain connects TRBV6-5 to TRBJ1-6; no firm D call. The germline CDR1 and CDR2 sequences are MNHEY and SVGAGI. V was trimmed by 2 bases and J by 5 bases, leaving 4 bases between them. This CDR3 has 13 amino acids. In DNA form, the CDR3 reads TGTGCCAGCAGTTACAGGAATAATTCACCCCTCCACTTT. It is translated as CASSYRNNSPLHF.

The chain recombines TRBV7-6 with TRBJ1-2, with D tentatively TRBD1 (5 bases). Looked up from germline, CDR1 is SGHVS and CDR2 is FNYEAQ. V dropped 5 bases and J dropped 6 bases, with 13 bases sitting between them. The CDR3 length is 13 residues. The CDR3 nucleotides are TGTGCCAGCAGCCGGGGGGGAGCGGATGGCTACACCTTC. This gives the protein CASSRGGADGYTF.

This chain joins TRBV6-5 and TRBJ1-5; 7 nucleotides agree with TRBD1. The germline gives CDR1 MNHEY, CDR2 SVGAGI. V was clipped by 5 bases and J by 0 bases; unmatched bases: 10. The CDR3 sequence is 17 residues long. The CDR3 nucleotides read TGTGCCAGCAGTAAATCGGGACAGCTCCTTAGCAATCAGCCCCAGCATTTT. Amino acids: CASSKSGQLLSNQPQHF.

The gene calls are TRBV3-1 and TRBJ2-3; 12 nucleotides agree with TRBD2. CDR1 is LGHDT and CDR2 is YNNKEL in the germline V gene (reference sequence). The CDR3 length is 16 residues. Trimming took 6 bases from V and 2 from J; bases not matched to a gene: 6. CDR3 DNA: TGTGCCAGCAGTCAACTAGCGGGGGGAGACACAGATACGCAGTATTTT. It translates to CASSQLAGGDTDTQYF.

The CDR3 DNA reads as TGTGCCAGCTCATCACAGATGCAGGGGCAGAACACTGAAGCTTTCTTT. Protein product: CASSSQMQGQNTEAFF. The chain has TRBV18 and TRBJ1-1; D is possibly TRBD1 (6 bases). This CDR3 is built from 16 residues. Deletions cut 5 bases from V and 1 base from J, with 17 bases between. In germline, CDR1 is KGHSH, CDR2 LQKENI.

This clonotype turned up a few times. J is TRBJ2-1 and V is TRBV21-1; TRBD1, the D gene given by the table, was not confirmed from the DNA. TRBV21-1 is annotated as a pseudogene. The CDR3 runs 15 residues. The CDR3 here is CASPSDRVNYNEQFF. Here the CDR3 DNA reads TGTGCCAGCCCTTCAGACAGGGTAAACTACAATGAGCAGTTCTTC.

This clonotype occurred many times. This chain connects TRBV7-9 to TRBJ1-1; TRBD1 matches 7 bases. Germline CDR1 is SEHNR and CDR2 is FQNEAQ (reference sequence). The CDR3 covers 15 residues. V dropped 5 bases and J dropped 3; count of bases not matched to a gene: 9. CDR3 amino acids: CASSPGDREYTEAFF. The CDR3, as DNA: TGTGCCAGCAGCCCGGGGGACAGAGAATACACTGAAGCTTTCTTT. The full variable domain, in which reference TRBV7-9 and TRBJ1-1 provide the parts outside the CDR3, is DTGVSQNPRHKITKRGQNVTFRCDPISEHNRLYWYRQTLGQGPEFLTYFQNEAQLEKSRLLSDRFSAERPKGSFSTLEIQRTEQGDSAMYLCASSPGDREYTEAFFGQGTRLTVV.

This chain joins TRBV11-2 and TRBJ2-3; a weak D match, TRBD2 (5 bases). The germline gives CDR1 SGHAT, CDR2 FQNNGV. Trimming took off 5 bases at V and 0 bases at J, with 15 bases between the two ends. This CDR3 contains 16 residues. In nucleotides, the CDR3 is TGTGCCAGCAGCCCCGACGGGAAACCTAGCACAGATACGCAGTATTTT. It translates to CASSPDGKPSTDTQYF.

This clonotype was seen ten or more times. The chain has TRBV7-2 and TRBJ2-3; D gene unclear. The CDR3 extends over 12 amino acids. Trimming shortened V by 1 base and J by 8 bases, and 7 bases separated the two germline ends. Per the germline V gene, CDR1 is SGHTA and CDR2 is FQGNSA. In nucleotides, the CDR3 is TGTGCCAGCAGCTTAGACGCAGCTACGCAGTATTTT. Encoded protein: CASSLDAATQYF. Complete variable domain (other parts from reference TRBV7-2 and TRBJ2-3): GAGVSQSPSNKVTEKGKDVELRCDPISGHTALYWYRQSLGQGLEFLIYFQGNSAPDKSGLPSDRFSAERTGGSVSTLTIQRTQQEDSAVYLCASSLDAATQYFGPGTRLTVL.

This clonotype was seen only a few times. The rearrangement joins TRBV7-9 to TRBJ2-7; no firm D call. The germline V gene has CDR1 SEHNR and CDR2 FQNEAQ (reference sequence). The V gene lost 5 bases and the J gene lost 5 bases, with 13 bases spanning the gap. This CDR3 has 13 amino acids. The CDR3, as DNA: TGTGCCAGCAGCCTCCAGTCCCGGGACGAGCAGTACTTC. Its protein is CASSLQSRDEQYF.